The next 8 T cell receptor beta chains were all read from a single sample in a study of glioma-infiltrating T cells after dendritic cell vaccination. TCRdb keeps only in-frame clones here, not all; method: immunoSEQ multiplex PCR. The repertoire consists of tens of thousands of clones, with almost 85% occurring once and the leading ten covering under 2.5%. Sample: blood, taken before dendritic cell vaccination. Every receptor here comes from a human donor with glioblastoma.

This clone showed up just a few times. This sequence joins TRBV7-2 and TRBJ1-4; D gene uncertain. Looked up from germline, CDR1 is SGHTA and CDR2 is FQGNSA. The CDR3 extends over 16 amino acids. V lost 0 bases and J lost 8, with 16 bases in between. Here the CDR3 reads CASSLATGSSWEKLFF. The CDR3 nucleotides are TGTGCCAGCAGCTTAGCCACGGGGTCATCTTGGGAAAAACTGTTTTTT.

V usage is TRBV5-1 and J usage is TRBJ2-3, with 9 bases identical to TRBD2. Germline V gene sequence: CDR1 SGHRS, CDR2 YFSETQ. The CDR3 consists of 16 residues. V gave up 4 bases and J gave up 0 bases; unmatched junction bases: 6. In nucleotides, the CDR3 is TGCGCCAGCAGCACCGGGACTAGCAGTAGCACAGATACGCAGTATTTT. Translating gives CASSTGTSSSTDTQYF.

The chain uses TRBV19 and TRBJ1-5; D not certain. The CDR3 spans 13 residues. V lost 3 bases and J 7 bases, leaving 10 bases between the germline ends. Looked up from germline, CDR1 is LNHDA and CDR2 is SQIVND (reference sequence). The CDR3 protein is CASSIQISQPQHF. The CDR3 bases are TGTGCCAGTAGTATTCAGATCTCGCAGCCCCAGCATTTT. Looking up the rest from reference TRBV19 and TRBJ1-5 gives the full variable domain: DGGITQSPKYLFRKEGQNVTLSCEQNLNHDAMYWYRQDPGQGLRLIYYSQIVNDFQKGDIAEGYSVSREKKESFPLTVTSAQKNPTAFYLCASSIQISQPQHFGDGTRLSIL.

This sequence joins TRBV11-2 and TRBJ1-4; TRBD1 is a possible D gene (6 bases). V was shortened by 0 bases and J by 4 bases, with 21 bases between the two germline ends. Per germline, CDR1 SGHAT and CDR2 FQNNGV. The CDR3 is 19 amino acids. Here the CDR3 reads CASSLDIYSTGRGNEKLFF. CDR3 coding DNA: TGTGCCAGCAGCTTAGATATTTATTCCACAGGCAGGGGTAATGAAAAACTGTTTTTT.

V is TRBV19 and J is TRBJ1-5, with D maybe TRBD1 (5 bases). Germline V gene data show CDR1 as LNHDA and CDR2 as SQIVND (reference sequence). V lost 7 bases to trimming and J lost 1 base, with 26 bases between them. The CDR3 sequence is 19 residues long. The CDR3 sequence is CASTIRQHPTTESNQPQHF. The CDR3 nucleotides are TGTGCCAGTACCATCCGTCAACACCCCACGACAGAGAGCAATCAGCCCCAGCATTTT.

V gene TRBV13 combines with J gene TRBJ1-3, with 7 bases that match TRBD1. J was trimmed by 2 bases and V by 4 bases; bases with no gene match: 8. The CDR3 is 16 residues long. The germline V gene encodes CDR1 PRHDT and CDR2 FYEKMQ (reference sequence). The CDR3 here is CASSSETGIAGNTIYF. CDR3 nucleotides: TGTGCCAGCAGCTCAGAGACAGGGATCGCTGGAAACACCATATATTTT.

The J gene is TRBJ2-3, the V gene TRBV6-1; 8 bases are shared with TRBD1. Germline CDR1 is MNHNS and CDR2 is SASEGT. The junction had 3 bases not matched to a gene; V was cut back by 2 bases and J by 2 bases. This CDR3 has 15 residues. CDR3 DNA sequence: TGTGCCAGCAGTGAATACAGGGGGTCCACAGATACGCAGTATTTT. Its translation: CASSEYRGSTDTQYF.

The chain has TRBV5-6 and TRBJ2-2; D may be TRBD1 (5 bases). V lost 5 bases, J lost 6 bases, and 14 bases lay in between. Germline V gene sequence: CDR1 SGHDT, CDR2 YYEEEE. The CDR3 consists of 14 residues. CDR3 sequence reads: CASSKDNAAGELFF. For the CDR3, the DNA is TGTGCCAGCAGTAAGGACAACGCTGCCGGGGAGCTGTTTTTT. Drawing the rest from reference TRBV5-6 and TRBJ2-2, the complete variable domain is DAGVTQSPTHLIKTRGQQVTLRCSPKSGHDTVSWYQQALGQGPQFIFQYYEEEERQRGNFPDRFSGHQFPNYSSELNVNALLLGDSALYLCASSKDNAAGELFFGEGSRLTVL.